Below, 25 T cell receptor beta chains from the same sample are listed, as sequenced in a study of cytomegalovirus exposure and HLA in healthy donors (dated 2017 in TCRdb). The protocol used for the library was the immunoSEQ multiplex PCR assay. For the multiplex PCR, a mixture combining 60 forward primers for TCR Vbeta segments and 13 reverse primers for TCR Jbeta segments was used. TCRdb carries this immuneACCESS record with in-frame sequences only. Its versions omit some clonotypes, under half of them owing to an unresolved V gene in the studies checked, with the rest unexplained. This sample's listing comprises fewer than 85,000 clones. Around 4.4% of the sample belongs to the ten largest clones. The sequenced material came from PBMCs. These receptors all come from a young man in good health and CMV-seronegative.

The rearrangement uses TRBV6-5 and TRBJ1-4; tentative D call: TRBD1 (6 bases). V lost 5 bases to trimming and J lost 8 bases, with 15 bases between them. The CDR3 covers 14 residues. Germline CDR1 is MNHEY and CDR2 is SVGAGI. DNA for the CDR3: TGTGCCAGCAGTCGTGGACAGTATGGCGAAAAACTGTTTTTT. Translated, it gives CASSRGQYGEKLFF.

The chain joins TRBV6-5 to TRBJ1-2; perhaps TRBD1 as D (5 bases). Germline-derived CDR1 and CDR2 are MNHEY and SVGAGI. The CDR3 consists of 15 residues. V lost 6 bases and J 4 bases, leaving 18 bases between the germline ends. This chain's CDR3 is CASSTQGHGRYGYTF. The CDR3 DNA reads TGTGCCAGCAGCACGCAGGGCCACGGTCGCTATGGCTACACCTTC.

The J gene is TRBJ1-6, the V gene TRBV5-1, with D possibly being TRBD1 (5 bases). V was pared by 9 bases and J by 11 bases, with 27 bases between. Germline assignment: CDR1 SGHRS and CDR2 YFSETQ. The CDR3 spans 16 residues. The CDR3 nucleotides read TGCGCCACCTCCCCAATCCCTATGAGGGACTTCACACCCCTCCACTTT. This encodes CATSPIPMRDFTPLHF.

The J gene is TRBJ1-2, the V gene TRBV6-5; 12 bases align to TRBD1. The V and J ends lost 2 bases and 7 bases, in that order; junction bases with no gene match: 5. This CDR3 contains 15 residues. Germline V gene sequence: CDR1 MNHEY, CDR2 SVGAGI. CDR3 amino acids: CASSYGGTGGLGYTF. CDR3 sequence (DNA): TGTGCCAGCAGTTACGGCGGGACAGGGGGCCTTGGCTACACCTTC.

This chain links TRBV29-1 with TRBJ2-1, with 10 nucleotides matching TRBD2. The germline V gene has CDR1 SQVTM and CDR2 ANQGSEA. Germline trimming cut 3 bases from V and 7 bases from J; bases unmatched to any gene: 9. This CDR3 has 15 residues. The DNA for the CDR3 is TGCAGCGTTGATGGAACTAGCGGGGCCTTTAATGAGCAGTTCTTC. Its protein product is CSVDGTSGAFNEQFF.

The chain is built from TRBV19 and TRBJ2-1, with a tentative D call TRBD1 (6 bases). The CDR3 has 15 amino acids. Germline V gene lookup returns CDR1 LNHDA and CDR2 SQIVND (reference sequence). Deletions cut 7 bases from V and 0 bases from J, with 13 bases between. CDR3 sequence reads: CASTRQASSYNEQFF. CDR3 DNA: TGTGCCAGTACCCGACAGGCCTCCTCCTACAATGAGCAGTTCTTC. Filled out from reference TRBV19 and TRBJ2-1, the complete variable domain reads DGGITQSPKYLFRKEGQNVTLSCEQNLNHDAMYWYRQDPGQGLRLIYYSQIVNDFQKGDIAEGYSVSREKKESFPLTVTSAQKNPTAFYLCASTRQASSYNEQFFGPGTRLTVL.

The CDR3 region has the DNA TGTGCCAGCAGCTTAGTGCTAGCGAGTAATCGTGGCTACGAGCAGTACTTC. It translates to CASSLVLASNRGYEQYF. V and J are TRBV7-8 and TRBJ2-7; the D gene is possibly TRBD2 (6 bases). Germline CDR1 SGHVS, CDR2 FQNEAQ. This CDR3 contains 17 residues. The V end lost 1 base, the J end lost 3 bases, and 19 bases lay between the germline ends.

The J gene is TRBJ1-4, the V gene TRBV5-1, with a tentative D call TRBD1 (5 bases). The CDR3 runs to 15 residues. V was cut by 1 base and J by 5 bases, with 12 bases left in between. From germline, CDR1 is SGHRS and CDR2 YFSETQ. The CDR3 coding sequence is TGCGCCAGCAGCTTGAGGCAGGGTGGAAATGAAAAACTGTTTTTT. It codes for CASSLRQGGNEKLFF.

The V and J genes are TRBV7-3 and TRBJ1-1; 8 nucleotides line up with TRBD1. In germline, CDR1 is SGHTA, CDR2 FQGTGA. The CDR3 loop spans 14 amino acids. V lost 3 bases, J lost 1 base, and 1 base stayed unmatched. CDR3 DNA: TGTGCCAGCAGCTTTGGGACAGGGAACACTGAAGCTTTCTTT. Its translation is CASSFGTGNTEAFF.

The chain recombines TRBV7-6 with TRBJ2-2; the match to TRBD1 covers 9 bases. The CDR3 contains 14 residues. With 6 bases clipped from V and 8 bases from J, the junction kept 7 bases outside the gene matches. Germline V gives CDR1 SGHVS, CDR2 FNYEAQ. The CDR3 here is CASRNTGGTGELFF. DNA of the CDR3: TGTGCCAGCAGGAACACAGGGGGCACGGGGGAGCTGTTTTTT.

This chain connects TRBV10-3 to TRBJ1-6; a possible D gene is TRBD1 (5 bases). The V and J ends lost 2 bases and 8 bases respectively, with 13 bases between them. Germline CDR1 reads ENHRY; CDR2 reads SYGVKD. The CDR3 covers 15 residues. DNA of the CDR3: TGTGCCATCAGTGAGGTCGGGGGGAGAGATTCACCCCTCCACTTT. Its protein product is CAISEVGGRDSPLHF.

The V call is TRBV19, the J call TRBJ1-1; 9 bases map to TRBD1. This CDR3 is 15 amino acids long. CDR1 and CDR2 (germline): LNHDA, SQIVND (reference sequence). Losses at the gene ends were 7 bases for V and 1 base for J; bases not matched to a gene: 7. The CDR3 spells CASTGQGEENTEAFF. The CDR3 DNA reads TGTGCCAGTACGGGACAGGGTGAGGAGAACACTGAAGCTTTCTTT.

The chain couples TRBV27 to TRBJ1-3; 7 bases align to TRBD1. J lost 5 bases, V lost 5 bases, and 15 bases had no gene match. The V gene's germline CDR1 is MNHEY and CDR2 SMNVEV (reference sequence). The CDR3 sequence is 17 residues long. CDR3 bases: TGTGCCAGCAGTCCCGGCCCCCCCAGGGGGTACAGAAACACCATATATTTT. Translation: CASSPGPPRGYRNTIYF.

This rearrangement joins TRBV9 to TRBJ1-2, with D tentatively TRBD1 (5 bases). Trimming left V 3 bases short and J 4 bases short, with 7 bases between. This CDR3 spans 12 amino acids. CDR1 SGDLS and CDR2 YYNGEE come from the germline V gene. The CDR3 DNA reads TGTGCCAGCAGCGGGGGGGGCTATGGCTACACCTTC. This codes for CASSGGGYGYTF.

The chain is built from TRBV9 and TRBJ1-6; perhaps TRBD1 as D (6 bases). Germline V CDR1 and CDR2: SGDLS, YYNGEE. Deletions cut 6 bases from V and 11 bases from J, with 18 bases between. The CDR3 sequence is 14 residues long. The CDR3 loop is CASTPEHSGAPLHF. CDR3 nucleotides: TGTGCCAGCACCCCGGAACACTCAGGGGCACCCCTCCACTTT.

This sequence joins TRBV11-2 and TRBJ2-7, with D possibly matching TRBD1 (6 bases). Germline V gene lookup returns CDR1 SGHAT and CDR2 FQNNGV. The CDR3 totals 15 residues. V was shortened by 4 bases and J by 7 bases, with 20 bases between the two germline ends. For the CDR3, the DNA is TGTGCCAGCAGCTCGAGACAGGTGGGCTCTCGAGAGCAGTACTTC. It codes for CASSSRQVGSREQYF. The full variable domain, rest sourced from reference TRBV11-2 and TRBJ2-7, is EAGVAQSPRYKIIEKRQSVAFWCNPISGHATLYWYQQILGQGPKLLIQFQNNGVVDDSQLPKDRFSAERLKGVDSTLKIQPAKLEDSAVYLCASSSRQVGSREQYFGPGTRLTVT.

The V and J genes are TRBV19 and TRBJ2-7; 7 positions agree with TRBD1. This CDR3 has 15 residues. Germline CDR1 reads LNHDA; CDR2 reads SQIVND (reference sequence). V lost 3 bases, J lost 3 bases, and 8 bases stayed unmatched. The CDR3 protein is CASSIQDRANYEQYF. For the CDR3, the DNA is TGTGCCAGTAGTATTCAAGACAGGGCAAACTACGAGCAGTACTTC.

The V call is TRBV2, the J call TRBJ2-7; possible D gene TRBD1, 7 bases. Germline values: CDR1 SNHLY, CDR2 FYNNEI. V was pared by 8 bases and J by 7 bases, with 21 bases between. The CDR3 is made up of 14 amino acids. In DNA form, the CDR3 reads TGTGCCAGCGGTGGAGGCAGGGGGGATGGGGAGCAGTACTTC. Protein sequence: CASGGGRGDGEQYF.

The chain joins TRBV29-1 to TRBJ2-1; the D gene is possibly TRBD1 (5 bases). CDR3 size: 16 residues. CDR1 and CDR2 from the germline V gene are SQVTM and ANQGSEA. V gave up 4 bases and J gave up 0 bases, with 16 bases separating them. CDR3 sequence reads: CSVAKGASSSYNEQFF. In DNA form, the CDR3 reads TGCAGCGTTGCGAAAGGGGCATCCAGCTCCTACAATGAGCAGTTCTTC.

This chain links TRBV10-3 with TRBJ2-2; D possibly corresponds to TRBD1 (6 bases). V gave up 2 bases and J gave up 3 bases, with 13 bases separating them. The CDR3 is made up of 16 amino acids. From germline, CDR1 is ENHRY and CDR2 SYGVKD. The CDR3 spells CAISEVNRAYTGELFF. For the CDR3, the DNA is TGTGCCATCAGTGAGGTTAACAGGGCGTACACCGGGGAGCTGTTTTTT.

The chain recombines TRBV6-4 with TRBJ2-7; 9 bases align to TRBD1. This CDR3 has 15 residues. J lost 3 bases, V lost 0 bases, and 3 bases had no gene match. CDR1 is MRHNA and CDR2 is SNTAGT in the germline V gene. The CDR3 sequence is CASSDSPGQGYEQYF. CDR3 nucleotide sequence: TGTGCCAGCAGTGACTCGCCGGGACAGGGCTACGAGCAGTACTTC.

V is TRBV2 and J is TRBJ1-2; D is unresolved. In germline, CDR1 is SNHLY, CDR2 FYNNEI. The length of the CDR3 is 13 residues. Trimming stripped 7 bases from V and 2 bases from J, with 11 bases between. As DNA, the CDR3 is TGTGCCAGCACTCCAGGATCAAACTATGGCTACACCTTC. Protein sequence: CASTPGSNYGYTF.

CDR3 DNA: TGTGCCAGCAGCTTATCAGGGGGCGAATACGAGCAGTACTTC. It is translated as CASSLSGGEYEQYF. V and J are TRBV7-3 and TRBJ2-7; TRBD1 aligns across 8 bases. CDR3 length equals 14 residues. Losses at the gene ends were 2 bases for V and 4 bases for J; bases not matched to a gene: 4. In germline, CDR1 is SGHTA, CDR2 FQGTGA.

The chain combines TRBV11-3 with TRBJ2-3, with D tentatively TRBD1 (5 bases). Germline CDR1 reads SGHNT; CDR2 reads YENEEA. V was pared by 1 base and J by 0 bases, with 8 bases between. The CDR3 contains 15 residues. This chain's CDR3 is CASSLGGVSTDTQYF. CDR3 nucleotides: TGTGCCAGCAGCTTAGGGGGCGTTAGCACAGATACGCAGTATTTT.

The V call is TRBV14, the J call TRBJ2-5; D may be TRBD1 (6 bases). Per germline, CDR1 SGHDN and CDR2 FVKESK. V shed 3 bases and J shed 1 base, with 15 bases lying between them. The CDR3 extends over 16 amino acids. CDR3 protein: CASSQPGQPPQETQYF. CDR3 bases: TGTGCCAGCAGCCAGCCGGGACAACCCCCCCAAGAGACCCAGTACTTC.